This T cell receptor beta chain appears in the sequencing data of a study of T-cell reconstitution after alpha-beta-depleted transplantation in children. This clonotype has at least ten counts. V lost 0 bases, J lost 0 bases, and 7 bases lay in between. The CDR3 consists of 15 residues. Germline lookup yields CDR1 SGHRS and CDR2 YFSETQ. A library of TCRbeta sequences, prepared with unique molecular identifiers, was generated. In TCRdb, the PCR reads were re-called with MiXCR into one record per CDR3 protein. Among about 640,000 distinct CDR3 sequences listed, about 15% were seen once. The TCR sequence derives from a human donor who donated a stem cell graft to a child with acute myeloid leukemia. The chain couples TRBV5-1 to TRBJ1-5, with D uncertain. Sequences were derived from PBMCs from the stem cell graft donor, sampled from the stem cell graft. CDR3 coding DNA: TGCGCCAGCAGCTTGGATGGGGATAGCAATCAGCCCCAGCATTTT. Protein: CASSLDGDSNQPQHF.